These T cell receptor beta chains were read from a single sample in a study of blood T cell repertoires in COVID-19. Sequenced by immunoSEQ multiplex PCR; TCRdb stores in-frame clones only, minus some. The sample has 230,000 or so clones; 86% are singletons. Sequenced material: PBMCs or T cells enriched from blood (not recorded which). Receptors originate from a woman aged 40 to 49 with acute COVID-19. The CDR3 runs from the conserved cysteine through the conserved F or W. The D gene is left open where the match is weak. Clone sizes are given selectively: once, few, many, or a class where the clone is expanded.

TRBV19	TRBJ1-2	TRBD1	NA	CASSIPGQGIYYGYTF	TGTGCCAGTAGTATCCCTGGACAGGGGATCTACTATGGCTACACCTTC
TRBV29-1	TRBJ2-1	TRBD2	NA	CSVEGLAGGLGNEQFF	TGCAGCGTTGAAGGGCTAGCGGGGGGCCTTGGGAATGAGCAGTTCTTC
TRBV21-1	TRBJ2-6	NA	NA	CASSKRSGVVGGLSGANVLTF	TGTGCCAGCAGCAAACGATCCGGGGTAGTTGGGGGACTCTCTGGGGCCAACGTCCTGACTTTC
TRBV19	TRBJ1-5	NA	NA	CASSTRQYGNQPQHF	TGTGCCAGTAGTACCCGACAGTACGGCAATCAGCCCCAGCATTTT
TRBV5-1	TRBJ1-2	NA	NA	CASSATTGNYGYTF	TGCGCCAGCAGCGCAACTACAGGAAACTATGGCTACACCTTC
TRBV7-2	TRBJ2-2	TRBD1	NA	CASSNRDSYTGELFF	TGTGCCAGCAGCAACCGGGACAGTTACACCGGGGAGCTGTTTTTT
TRBV27	TRBJ1-4	NA	NA	CASSLYRAGEKLFF	TGTGCCAGCAGTTTATACAGGGCTGGGGAAAAACTGTTTTTT
TRBV25-1	TRBJ1-2	NA	NA	CASSGRDYGYTF	TGTGCCAGCAGTGGCAGGGACTATGGCTACACCTTC
TRBV6-5	TRBJ1-6	TRBD1	NA	CASKRTGDFSPLHF	TGTGCCAGCAAAAGGACAGGGGATTTCTCACCCCTCCACTTT
TRBV6-5	TRBJ1-2	NA	once	CASSYLSVPGNYGYTF	TGTGCCAGCAGTTACTTATCGGTTCCCGGTAACTATGGCTACACCTTC
TRBV27	TRBJ1-2	TRBD1	NA	CASSPQGVRGYTF	TGTGCCAGCAGTCCGCAGGGGGTCCGTGGCTACACCTTC
TRBV5-1	TRBJ1-4	NA	NA	CASSLSGTTNEKLFF	TGCGCCAGCAGCTTGTCAGGGACTACTAATGAAAAACTGTTTTTT
TRBV3-1/TRBV3-2	TRBJ2-3	TRBD2	NA	CASSHGTSGGDTQYF	TGTGCCAGCAGCCACGGGACTAGCGGGGGAGATACGCAGTATTTT
TRBV10-1	TRBJ1-1	NA	NA	CASSESTRLTANTEAFF	TGCGCCAGCAGTGAGTCGACCCGTTTGACAGCGAACACTGAAGCTTTCTTT
TRBV6-5	TRBJ1-2	NA	NA	CASSYAEDYYGYTF	TGTGCCAGCAGTTACGCGGAGGACTATTATGGCTACACCTTC
TRBV4-3	TRBJ1-1	TRBD1	NA	CASSRSRTGKNTEAFF	TGCGCCAGCAGCCGAAGCAGGACAGGCAAAAACACTGAAGCTTTCTTT
TRBV4-3	TRBJ1-4	NA	NA	CASSQLAVSEKLFF	TGCGCCAGCAGCCAGTTAGCCGTAAGTGAAAAACTGTTTTTT
TRBV27	TRBJ2-1	TRBD1	NA	CASSLSTGTLWNEQFF	TGTGCCAGCAGTTTATCGACAGGGACACTGTGGAATGAGCAGTTCTTC
TRBV4-2	TRBJ1-1	NA	NA	CASSHINTEAFF	TGTGCCAGCAGCCACATTAACACTGAAGCTTTCTTT
TRBV7-9	TRBJ2-7	NA	NA	CASSLVSGRGNEQYF	TGTGCCAGCAGCTTAGTTTCGGGCAGGGGAAACGAGCAGTACTTC
TRBV11-2	TRBJ1-3	NA	once	CASSLDQGRHTIYF	TGTGCCAGCAGCTTAGATCAGGGGCGGCACACCATATATTTT
TRBV28	TRBJ1-3	NA	once	CASRNRDKLPPVDTIYF	TGTGCCAGCAGGAATCGGGACAAACTTCCTCCCGTGGACACCATATATTTT
TRBV6-5	TRBJ2-2	NA	NA	CASSYSGLANTGELFF	TGTGCCAGCAGTTACTCGGGGCTTGCGAACACCGGGGAGCTGTTTTTT
TRBV5-1	TRBJ1-4	TRBD1	NA	CASSLQGTQEKLFF	TGCGCCAGCAGCTTACAGGGGACGCAGGAAAAACTGTTTTTT
TRBV7-9	TRBJ1-2	NA	NA	CASYTGRAGYTF	TGTGCCAGCTACACAGGGAGGGCTGGCTACACCTTC
TRBV12-3/TRBV12-4	TRBJ1-1	NA	few	CASSFRGNTEAFF	TGTGCCAGCAGTTTTCGGGGGAACACTGAAGCTTTCTTT
TRBV27	TRBJ1-2	NA	NA	CASSGGGSTGYTF	TGTGCCAGCAGTGGTGGAGGATCGACAGGCTACACCTTC
TRBV29-1	TRBJ1-2	TRBD1	NA	CSVERQGAVYGYTF	TGCAGCGTTGAAAGACAGGGGGCGGTCTATGGCTACACCTTC
TRBV11-3	TRBJ2-2	NA	NA	CASSSRTDNTGELFF	TGTGCCAGCAGCTCGAGGACAGATAACACCGGGGAGCTGTTTTTT
TRBV29-1	TRBJ2-7	TRBD2	NA	CSAVLAGGNYEQYF	TGCAGCGCCGTGCTAGCGGGGGGGAACTACGAGCAGTACTTC
TRBV2	TRBJ1-5	TRBD1	NA	CASRGQGSGNQPQHF	TGTGCCAGCAGGGGACAGGGGTCAGGCAATCAGCCCCAGCATTTT
TRBV2	TRBJ1-4	NA	once	CASSTRGSAEKLFF	TGTGCCAGCAGTACAAGGGGGTCGGCTGAAAAACTGTTTTTT
TRBV7-9	TRBJ2-5	NA	NA	CASSSGETQYF	TGTGCCAGCAGCTCCGGAGAGACCCAGTACTTC
TRBV23-1	TRBJ1-5	NA	NA	CASSQGPRGCGPQHF	TGCGCCAGCAGTCAAGGCCCGAGGGGGTGCGGGCCCCAGCATTTT
TRBV7-9	TRBJ1-4	NA	NA	CASSLDSSPEKLFF	TGTGCCAGCAGCTTAGACAGTTCCCCTGAAAAACTGTTTTTT
TRBV7-9	TRBJ1-1	NA	NA	CASSSTGSLNTEAFF	TGTGCCAGCAGCAGCACGGGAAGCTTGAACACTGAAGCTTTCTTT
TRBV18	TRBJ2-6	NA	NA	CASSPAISGSGANVLTF	TGTGCCAGCTCACCAGCGATTTCAGGCTCTGGGGCCAACGTCCTGACTTTC
TRBV2	TRBJ2-2	TRBD1	NA	CASTADRGSPGELFF	TGTGCCAGCACCGCGGACAGGGGAAGCCCCGGGGAGCTGTTTTTT
TRBV7-3	TRBJ2-3	TRBD1	NA	CASSFGTGGSDTQYF	TGTGCCAGCAGCTTCGGGACAGGGGGATCAGATACGCAGTATTTT
TRBV5-4	TRBJ1-1	NA	NA	CASITRYGTRAFF	TGTGCCAGCATCACCCGATACGGGACAAGAGCTTTCTTT
TRBV5-1	TRBJ2-2	NA	NA	CASSLDRLGTGELFF	TGCGCCAGCAGCCTTGACAGGCTGGGCACCGGGGAGCTGTTTTTT
TRBV7-2	TRBJ1-5	NA	NA	CASMRGGSNQPQHF	TGTGCCAGCATGCGGGGCGGTAGCAATCAGCCCCAGCATTTT
TRBV7-9	TRBJ1-2	NA	NA	CASSPIQGYNYGYTF	TGTGCCAGCAGTCCGATACAGGGCTACAACTATGGCTACACCTTC
TRBV5-5	TRBJ1-5	NA	NA	CASSFRGRVHQPQHF	TGTGCCAGCAGCTTCAGGGGACGGGTCCATCAGCCCCAGCATTTT
TRBV5-1	TRBJ2-7	TRBD1	once	CASSTHWTGTGGYEQYF	TGCGCCAGCAGCACTCACTGGACCGGGACAGGGGGCTACGAGCAGTACTTC
TRBV25-1	TRBJ1-2	NA	NA	CASSAGGIYGYTF	TGTGCCAGCAGTGCAGGAGGGATCTATGGCTACACCTTC
TRBV6-1	TRBJ2-7	TRBD1	NA	CASSDFPGQGRHEQYF	TGTGCCAGCAGTGATTTTCCGGGACAGGGGAGGCACGAGCAGTACTTC
TRBV30	TRBJ2-6	NA	NA	CAWRDKQGPGANVLTF	TGTGCCTGGAGGGACAAACAGGGCCCTGGGGCCAACGTCCTGACTTTC
TRBV24-1	TRBJ2-3	NA	NA	CATRKPLGDTQYF	TGTGCCACCCGAAAGCCCCTCGGGGATACGCAGTATTTT
TRBV11-2	TRBJ1-2	NA	NA	CASSLDRGGLYGYTF	TGTGCCAGCAGCTTAGATCGTGGGGGCCTCTATGGCTACACCTTC